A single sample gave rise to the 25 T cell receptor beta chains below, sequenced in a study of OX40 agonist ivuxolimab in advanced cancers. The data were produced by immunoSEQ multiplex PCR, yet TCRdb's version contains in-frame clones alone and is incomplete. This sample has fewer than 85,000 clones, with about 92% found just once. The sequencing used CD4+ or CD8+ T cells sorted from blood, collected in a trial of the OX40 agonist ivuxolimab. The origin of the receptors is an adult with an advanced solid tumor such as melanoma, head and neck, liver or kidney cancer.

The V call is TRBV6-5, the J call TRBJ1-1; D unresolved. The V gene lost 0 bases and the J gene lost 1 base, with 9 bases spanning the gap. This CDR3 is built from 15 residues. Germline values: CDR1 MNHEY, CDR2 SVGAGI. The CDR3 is CASSYSRRQNTEAFF. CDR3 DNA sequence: TGTGCCAGCAGTTACTCCCGCCGGCAGAACACTGAAGCTTTCTTT.

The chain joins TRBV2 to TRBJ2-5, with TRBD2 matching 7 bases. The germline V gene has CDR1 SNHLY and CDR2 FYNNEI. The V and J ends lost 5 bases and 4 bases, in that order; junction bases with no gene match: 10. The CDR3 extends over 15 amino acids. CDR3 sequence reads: CASSTLAAGGETQYF. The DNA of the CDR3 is TGTGCCAGCAGTACCCTAGCGGCCGGGGGAGAGACCCAGTACTTC.

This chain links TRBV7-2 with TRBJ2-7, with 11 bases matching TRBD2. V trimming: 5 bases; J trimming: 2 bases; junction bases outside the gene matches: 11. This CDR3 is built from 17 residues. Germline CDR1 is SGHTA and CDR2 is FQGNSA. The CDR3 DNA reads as TGTGCCAGCAGCCAAAGGGGCGGGACTAGCGGAACCTACGAGCAGTACTTC. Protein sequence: CASSQRGGTSGTYEQYF.

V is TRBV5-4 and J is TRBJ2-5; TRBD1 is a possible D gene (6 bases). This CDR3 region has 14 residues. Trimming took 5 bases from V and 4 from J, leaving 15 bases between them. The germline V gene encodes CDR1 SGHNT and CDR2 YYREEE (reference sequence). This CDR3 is CASSSPGVPETQYF. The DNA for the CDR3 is TGTGCCAGCAGTTCCCCAGGGGTCCCAGAGACCCAGTACTTC.

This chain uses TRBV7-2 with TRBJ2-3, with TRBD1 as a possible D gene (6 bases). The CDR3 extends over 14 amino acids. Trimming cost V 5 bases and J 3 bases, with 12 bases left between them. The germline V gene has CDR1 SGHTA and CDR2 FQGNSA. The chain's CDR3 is CASSRSRGTDTQYF. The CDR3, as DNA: TGTGCCAGCAGCCGATCCAGGGGAACAGATACGCAGTATTTT. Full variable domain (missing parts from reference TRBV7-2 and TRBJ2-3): GAGVSQSPSNKVTEKGKDVELRCDPISGHTALYWYRQSLGQGLEFLIYFQGNSAPDKSGLPSDRFSAERTGGSVSTLTIQRTQQEDSAVYLCASSRSRGTDTQYFGPGTRLTVL.

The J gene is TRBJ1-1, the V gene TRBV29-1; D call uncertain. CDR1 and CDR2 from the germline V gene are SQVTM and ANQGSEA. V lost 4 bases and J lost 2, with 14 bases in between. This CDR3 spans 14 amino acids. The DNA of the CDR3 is TGCAGCGTTGGGGCAGGTGCGGTCAACACTGAAGCTTTCTTT. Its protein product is CSVGAGAVNTEAFF.

CDR3 coding DNA: TGTGCCAGCAGCCTACTAGCGGGAGGGCCGACCGGGGAGCTGTTTTTT. Protein product: CASSLLAGGPTGELFF. This chain links TRBV7-2 with TRBJ2-2, with TRBD2 matching over 13 bases. V dropped 5 bases and J dropped 5; count of bases not matched to a gene: 5. The germline gives CDR1 SGHTA, CDR2 FQGNSA. The length of the CDR3 is 16 residues.

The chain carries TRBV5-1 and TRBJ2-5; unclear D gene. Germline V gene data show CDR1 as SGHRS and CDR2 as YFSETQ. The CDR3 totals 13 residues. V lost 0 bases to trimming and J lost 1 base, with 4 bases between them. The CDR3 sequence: CASSLEVQETQYF. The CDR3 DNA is TGCGCCAGCAGCTTGGAGGTCCAAGAGACCCAGTACTTC.

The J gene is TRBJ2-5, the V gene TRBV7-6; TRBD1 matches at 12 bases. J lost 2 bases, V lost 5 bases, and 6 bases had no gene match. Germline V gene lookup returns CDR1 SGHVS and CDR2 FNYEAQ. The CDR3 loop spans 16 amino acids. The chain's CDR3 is CASSLGQGAGQETQYF. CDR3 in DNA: TGTGCCAGCAGCCTGGGACAGGGGGCCGGGCAAGAGACCCAGTACTTC.

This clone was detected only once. CDR3 coding DNA: TGTGCCAGCAGCTTCGACAGGGCCGATGGCTACACCTTC. This encodes CASSFDRADGYTF. The J gene is TRBJ1-2, the V gene TRBV5-4; 7 bases line up with TRBD1. The CDR3 is 13 residues long. Germline V gene sequence: CDR1 SGHNT, CDR2 YYREEE (reference sequence). V shed 2 bases and J 6 bases; nucleotides not matched to a gene: 4.

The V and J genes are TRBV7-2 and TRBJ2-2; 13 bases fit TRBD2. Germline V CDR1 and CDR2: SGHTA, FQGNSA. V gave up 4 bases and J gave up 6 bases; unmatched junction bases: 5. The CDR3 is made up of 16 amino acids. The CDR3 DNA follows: TGTGCCAGCAGCTCACGGACTAGCGGGAGTTCCGGGGAGCTGTTTTTT. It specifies CASSSRTSGSSGELFF.

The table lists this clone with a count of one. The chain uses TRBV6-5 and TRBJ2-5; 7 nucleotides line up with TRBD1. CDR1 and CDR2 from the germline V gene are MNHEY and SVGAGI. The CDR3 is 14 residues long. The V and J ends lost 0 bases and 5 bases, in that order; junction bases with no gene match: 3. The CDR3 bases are TGTGCCAGCAGTTACTCGACAGGGAAGGAGACCCAGTACTTC. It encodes CASSYSTGKETQYF.

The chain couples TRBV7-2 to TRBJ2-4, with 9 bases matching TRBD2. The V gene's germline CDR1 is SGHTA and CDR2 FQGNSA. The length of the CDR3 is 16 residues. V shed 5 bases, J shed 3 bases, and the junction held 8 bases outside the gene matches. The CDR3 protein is CASSLTSGVGKNIQYF. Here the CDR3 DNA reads TGTGCCAGCAGCCTGACTAGCGGAGTGGGCAAAAACATTCAGTACTTC.

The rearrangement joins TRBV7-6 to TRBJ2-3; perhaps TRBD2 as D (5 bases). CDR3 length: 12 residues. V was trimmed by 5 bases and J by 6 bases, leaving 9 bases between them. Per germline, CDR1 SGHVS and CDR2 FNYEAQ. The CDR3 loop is CASSRTGDTQYF. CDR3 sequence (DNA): TGTGCCAGCAGCCGGACTGGGGATACGCAGTATTTT.

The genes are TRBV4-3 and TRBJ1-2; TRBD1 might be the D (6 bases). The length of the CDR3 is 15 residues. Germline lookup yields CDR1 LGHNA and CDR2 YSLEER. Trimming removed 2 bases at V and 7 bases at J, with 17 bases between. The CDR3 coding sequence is TGCGCCAGCAGCCAACAGCAGGGGTTGGAATTTGGCTACACCTTC. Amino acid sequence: CASSQQQGLEFGYTF.

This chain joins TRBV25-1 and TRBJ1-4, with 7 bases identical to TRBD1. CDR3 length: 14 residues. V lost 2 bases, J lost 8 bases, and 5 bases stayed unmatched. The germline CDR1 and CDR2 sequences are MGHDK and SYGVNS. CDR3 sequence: CASSENRGGEKLFF. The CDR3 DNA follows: TGTGCCAGCAGTGAAAACAGGGGCGGGGAAAAACTGTTTTTT.

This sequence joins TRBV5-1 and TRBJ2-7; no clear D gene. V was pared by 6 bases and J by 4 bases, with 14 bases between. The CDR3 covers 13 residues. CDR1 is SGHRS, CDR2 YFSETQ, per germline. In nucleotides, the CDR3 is TGCGCCAGCAATTCTATGGGCGGATACGAGCAGTACTTC. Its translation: CASNSMGGYEQYF.

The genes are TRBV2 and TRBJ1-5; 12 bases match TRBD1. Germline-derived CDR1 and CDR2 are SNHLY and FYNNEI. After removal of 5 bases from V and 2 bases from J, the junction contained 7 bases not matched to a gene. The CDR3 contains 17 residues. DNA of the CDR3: TGTGCCAGCAGTACCGGGACAGGGGGCTTGGGCAATCAGCCCCAGCATTTT. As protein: CASSTGTGGLGNQPQHF.

The CDR3 here is CASSEGISNQPQHF. The CDR3 DNA reads TGTGCCAGCTCTGAGGGAATTAGCAATCAGCCCCAGCATTTT. This chain joins TRBV6-5 and TRBJ1-5; the D is unclear. V lost 8 bases, J lost 0 bases, and 11 bases lay in between. CDR1 is MNHEY, CDR2 SVGAGI, per germline. This CDR3 has 14 amino acids.

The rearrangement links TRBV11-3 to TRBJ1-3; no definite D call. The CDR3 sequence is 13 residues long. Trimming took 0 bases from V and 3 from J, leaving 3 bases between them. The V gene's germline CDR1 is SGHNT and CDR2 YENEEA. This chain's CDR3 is CASSLDIGNTIYF. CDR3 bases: TGTGCCAGCAGCTTAGATATTGGAAACACCATATATTTT.

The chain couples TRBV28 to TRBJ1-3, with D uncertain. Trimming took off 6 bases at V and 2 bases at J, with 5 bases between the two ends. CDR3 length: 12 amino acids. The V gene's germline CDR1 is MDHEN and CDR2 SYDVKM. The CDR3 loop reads CASREPGNTIYF. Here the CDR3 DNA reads TGTGCCAGCAGGGAGCCTGGAAACACCATATATTTT.

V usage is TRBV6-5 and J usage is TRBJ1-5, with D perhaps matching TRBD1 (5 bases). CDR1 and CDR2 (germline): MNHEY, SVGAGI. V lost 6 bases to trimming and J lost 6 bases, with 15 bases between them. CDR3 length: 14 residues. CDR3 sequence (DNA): TGTGCCAGCAGCCTAGACAGAACGGGTCAGCCCCAGCATTTT. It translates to CASSLDRTGQPQHF.

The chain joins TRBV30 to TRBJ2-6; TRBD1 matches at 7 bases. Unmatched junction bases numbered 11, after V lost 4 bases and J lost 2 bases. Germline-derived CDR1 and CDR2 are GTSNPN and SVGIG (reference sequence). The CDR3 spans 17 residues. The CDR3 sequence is CAWTAFLGGAGANVLTF. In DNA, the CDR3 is TGTGCCTGGACGGCGTTCTTAGGGGGCGCTGGGGCCAACGTCCTGACTTTC.

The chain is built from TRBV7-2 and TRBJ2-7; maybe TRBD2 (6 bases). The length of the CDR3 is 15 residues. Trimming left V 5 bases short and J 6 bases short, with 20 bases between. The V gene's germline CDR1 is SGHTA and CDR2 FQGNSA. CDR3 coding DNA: TGTGCCAGCAGCCCCAATAGCGGCCCCTTCACCGAGCAGTACTTC. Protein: CASSPNSGPFTEQYF. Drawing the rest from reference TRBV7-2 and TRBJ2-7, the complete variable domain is GAGVSQSPSNKVTEKGKDVELRCDPISGHTALYWYRQSLGQGLEFLIYFQGNSAPDKSGLPSDRFSAERTGGSVSTLTIQRTQQEDSAVYLCASSPNSGPFTEQYFGPGTRLTVT.

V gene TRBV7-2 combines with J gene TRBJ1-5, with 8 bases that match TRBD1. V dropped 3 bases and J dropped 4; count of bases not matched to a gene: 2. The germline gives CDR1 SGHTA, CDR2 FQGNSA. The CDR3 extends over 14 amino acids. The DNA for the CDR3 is TGTGCCAGCAGCTTTAGGACAGGGAATCAGCCCCAGCATTTT. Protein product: CASSFRTGNQPQHF. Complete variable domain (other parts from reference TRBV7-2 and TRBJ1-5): GAGVSQSPSNKVTEKGKDVELRCDPISGHTALYWYRQSLGQGLEFLIYFQGNSAPDKSGLPSDRFSAERTGGSVSTLTIQRTQQEDSAVYLCASSFRTGNQPQHFGDGTRLSIL.